One TCR beta chain is described in this entry. The data are from a study of blood T cell repertoires in COVID-19. Study in general: Sites across the United States, Italy and Spain contributed samples from acute and convalescent COVID-19. Sources were T cells, B-cell-depleted T cells, or PBMCs; the material itself was cDNA or gDNA.

Authors' analysis steps: Researchers report that nucleated cell counts were estimated from reference gene primer amplification. Profiling relied on immunoSEQ multiplex PCR, and the TCRdb table lists in-frame clones only, not all of them. Clonal size and the V and J genes are those of that table, whereas D and trimming came from the DNA. The table includes around 36,000 clones, under 90% detected once. The CDR3 length is 15 residues. The trim removed 4 bases at V and 5 bases at J, leaving 9 bases unmatched. The germline V gene encodes CDR1 SGHAT and CDR2 FQNNGV. Source material: peripheral blood. The sequence came from a man between 45 and 60 years old with acute or convalescent COVID-19. The rearrangement joins TRBV11-2 to TRBJ2-5; 8 nucleotides agree with TRBD2. The CDR3 DNA follows: TGTGCCAGCAGCTCCCCTCGGGGGGGCCGCGAGACCCAGTACTTC. Residues: CASSSPRGGRETQYF.